This entry describes one T cell receptor beta chain. V gave up 6 bases and J gave up 2 bases; unmatched junction bases: 9. This CDR3 is 16 amino acids long. CDR1 and CDR2 from the germline V gene are MDHEN and SYDVKM. As originally analysed: For nucleated cells, counts were estimated from reference gene primer amplification. Produced via immunoSEQ multiplex PCR; TCRdb's table is partial and in-frame only. Clonal size and the V and J genes are those of that table, whereas D and trimming came from the DNA. Among 270,000 or so clones, approximately 90% were seen once, and the ten largest hold 4.1%. These data come from a study of blood T cell repertoires in COVID-19. On the study more broadly: Samples came from the United States, Italy and Spain, spanning acute and convalescent COVID-19.

Adults between about 18 and 89 years of age took part from fewer than 30 US areas. Categorization into cohorts depended on clinical history that participants reported. The sequencing sample was made of PBMCs or T cells enriched from blood (not recorded which). The rearrangement links TRBV28 to TRBJ2-2; 7 bases are shared with TRBD2. This clonotype was sampled from a woman aged 25 to 39 with acute COVID-19. In DNA, the CDR3 is TGTGCCAGCAGGCCAGCGGGAATAGGTAACACCGGGGAGCTGTTTTTT. It encodes CASRPAGIGNTGELFF.